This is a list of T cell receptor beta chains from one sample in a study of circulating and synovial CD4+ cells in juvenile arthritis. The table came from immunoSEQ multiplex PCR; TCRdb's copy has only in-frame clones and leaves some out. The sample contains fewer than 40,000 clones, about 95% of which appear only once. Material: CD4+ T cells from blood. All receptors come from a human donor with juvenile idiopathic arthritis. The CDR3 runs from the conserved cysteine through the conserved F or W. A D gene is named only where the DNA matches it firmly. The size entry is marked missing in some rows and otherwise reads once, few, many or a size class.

cdr3_nt: TGTGCCAGCGCAGGACAGGGGATAAGGGACCGCGGGGCGGAAGAGACCCAGTACTTC
cdr3_aa: CASAGQGIRDRGAEETQYF
v_call: TRBV28
d_call: TRBD1
j_call: TRBJ2-5
clone_size: .

cdr3_nt: TGTGCCAGCAGTGTATTTTATAGCAATCAGCCCCAGCATTTT
cdr3_aa: CASSVFYSNQPQHF
v_call: TRBV25-1
d_call: .
j_call: TRBJ1-5
clone_size: .

cdr3_nt: TGTGCCAGCAGCCGTAGCGGGAACTACAATGAGCAGTTCTTC
cdr3_aa: CASSRSGNYNEQFF
v_call: TRBV9
d_call: TRBD2
j_call: TRBJ2-1
clone_size: .

cdr3_nt: TGTGCCAGCAGCTACTCGACAGGGTACGAGCAGTACTTC
cdr3_aa: CASSYSTGYEQYF
v_call: TRBV6-5
d_call: TRBD1
j_call: TRBJ2-7
clone_size: once

cdr3_nt: TGTGCCAGCGGTAACAGGGGTATGAACACTGAAGCTTTCTTT
cdr3_aa: CASGNRGMNTEAFF
v_call: TRBV7-8
d_call: TRBD1
j_call: TRBJ1-1
clone_size: .

cdr3_nt: TGTGCCAGCTGCCGGGACAGGGGGCCCTCTAGCAATCAGCCCCAGCATTTT
cdr3_aa: CASCRDRGPSSNQPQHF
v_call: TRBV2
d_call: TRBD1
j_call: TRBJ1-5
clone_size: .

cdr3_nt: TGTGCCAGCCGGGGACAGTCCTTCTACGAGCAGTACTTC
cdr3_aa: CASRGQSFYEQYF
v_call: TRBV2
d_call: TRBD1
j_call: TRBJ2-7
clone_size: .

cdr3_nt: TGTGCCAGTAGCCAATATTACGGGGAGAAAAACATTCAGTACTTC
cdr3_aa: CASSQYYGEKNIQYF
v_call: TRBV19
d_call: .
j_call: TRBJ2-4
clone_size: few

cdr3_nt: TGTGCCAGCAGCGTAGGTCAGGGTAGCAACGAAAAACTGTTTTTT
cdr3_aa: CASSVGQGSNEKLFF
v_call: TRBV9
d_call: .
j_call: TRBJ1-4
clone_size: .

cdr3_nt: TGCGCCAGCAGCCATGAACCAGGACAAGAGACCCAGTACTTC
cdr3_aa: CASSHEPGQETQYF
v_call: TRBV4-1
d_call: .
j_call: TRBJ2-5
clone_size: once

cdr3_nt: TGTGCCAGCAGCGCCCCGGGGGTAGGTAATCAGCCCCAGCATTTT
cdr3_aa: CASSAPGVGNQPQHF
v_call: TRBV9
d_call: .
j_call: TRBJ1-5
clone_size: .

cdr3_nt: TGTGCCATCAGTGAATCGGGACTAGCGGGGGCCGGGAGCACAGATACGCAGTATTTT
cdr3_aa: CAISESGLAGAGSTDTQYF
v_call: TRBV10-3
d_call: TRBD2
j_call: TRBJ2-3
clone_size: .

cdr3_nt: TGTGCCAGCAGCAGGACGGTAGACTATAATTCCCCCCTCCACTTT
cdr3_aa: CASSRTVDYNSPLHF
v_call: TRBV7-6
d_call: .
j_call: TRBJ1-6
clone_size: .

cdr3_nt: TGTGCCAGCAACCCCGGGACAGGGCATGGCTACACCTTC
cdr3_aa: CASNPGTGHGYTF
v_call: TRBV6-5
d_call: TRBD1
j_call: TRBJ1-2
clone_size: .

cdr3_nt: TGTGCCAGCAGTGATTACGACAGGGGTCGGGAAAAACTGTTTTTT
cdr3_aa: CASSDYDRGREKLFF
v_call: TRBV6-1
d_call: TRBD1
j_call: TRBJ1-4
clone_size: .

cdr3_nt: TGTGCCAGCAGCTTGGCCAGTAGCTATGAGCAGTTCTTC
cdr3_aa: CASSLASSYEQFF
v_call: TRBV5-4
d_call: .
j_call: TRBJ2-1
clone_size: .

cdr3_nt: TGTGCCAGCAGTTGGGGCATTGTAGGTGAAAAACTGTTTTTT
cdr3_aa: CASSWGIVGEKLFF
v_call: TRBV28
d_call: .
j_call: TRBJ1-4
clone_size: few

cdr3_nt: TGTGCCAGCAGTTACCAAGGGGACAGGCCCAACTATGGCTACACCTTC
cdr3_aa: CASSYQGDRPNYGYTF
v_call: TRBV6-5
d_call: TRBD1
j_call: TRBJ1-2
clone_size: .

cdr3_nt: TGTGCCAGCAGTTTCAGGGGCCGGGGATCCTATGGCTACACCTTC
cdr3_aa: CASSFRGRGSYGYTF
v_call: TRBV28
d_call: .
j_call: TRBJ1-2
clone_size: .

cdr3_nt: TGCAGCGCTAGGCCGAACACTGAAGCTTTCTTT
cdr3_aa: CSARPNTEAFF
v_call: TRBV29-1
d_call: .
j_call: TRBJ1-1
clone_size: .

cdr3_nt: TGTGCCAGCAGCTTTCACAGGGGGGGAAACGAGCAGTACTTC
cdr3_aa: CASSFHRGGNEQYF
v_call: TRBV5-8
d_call: .
j_call: TRBJ2-7
clone_size: .

cdr3_nt: TGTGCCAGCAGTGTGTTCTCCAGCTCCTACAATGAGCAGTTCTTC
cdr3_aa: CASSVFSSSYNEQFF
v_call: TRBV2
d_call: .
j_call: TRBJ2-1
clone_size: .

cdr3_nt: TGTGCCAGCAGTGGACTAGCGGGTGCAAGTGAGACCCAGTACTTC
cdr3_aa: CASSGLAGASETQYF
v_call: TRBV6-1
d_call: TRBD2
j_call: TRBJ2-5
clone_size: .

cdr3_nt: TGTGCCAGCAGTTTATCGTCCAGGGGGATAAGGGATTCAACAGATACGCAGTATTTT
cdr3_aa: CASSLSSRGIRDSTDTQYF
v_call: TRBV27
d_call: TRBD1
j_call: TRBJ2-3
clone_size: .

cdr3_nt: TGTGCCAGCAGCCGGACTAGCGGCCGCACAGATACGCAGTATTTT
cdr3_aa: CASSRTSGRTDTQYF
v_call: TRBV7-9
d_call: TRBD2
j_call: TRBJ2-3
clone_size: .

cdr3_nt: TGTGCCAGTAGCCTCGACAGGGGGCGAAACTATGGCTACACCTTC
cdr3_aa: CASSLDRGRNYGYTF
v_call: TRBV19
d_call: TRBD1
j_call: TRBJ1-2
clone_size: .

cdr3_nt: TGTGCCAGCAGGGACCGGGACTACCAAGAGACCCAGTACTTC
cdr3_aa: CASRDRDYQETQYF
v_call: TRBV5-4
d_call: .
j_call: TRBJ2-5
clone_size: once

cdr3_nt: TGTGCCAGCACAGCCCCCCGGGACACTGAAGCTTTCTTT
cdr3_aa: CASTAPRDTEAFF
v_call: TRBV6-1
d_call: .
j_call: TRBJ1-1
clone_size: .

cdr3_nt: TGTGCCAGCAGCTTACTAGCGGGTTACACCGGGGAGCTGTTTTTT
cdr3_aa: CASSLLAGYTGELFF
v_call: TRBV7-9
d_call: TRBD2
j_call: TRBJ2-2
clone_size: .

cdr3_nt: TGTGCCAGCAGTTTATTCGTAACTAGCGGGAGAAATACGCAGTATTTT
cdr3_aa: CASSLFVTSGRNTQYF
v_call: TRBV28
d_call: TRBD2
j_call: TRBJ2-3
clone_size: .

cdr3_nt: TGTGCCAGCAGTTACCCCACTCCCGATGGTGAAGCTTTCTTT
cdr3_aa: CASSYPTPDGEAFF
v_call: TRBV6-5
d_call: .
j_call: TRBJ1-1
clone_size: .

cdr3_nt: TGTGCCAGCAGTTTACTCCCTCCGGGACAGGGCTGGCACGAGCAGTACTTC
cdr3_aa: CASSLLPPGQGWHEQYF
v_call: TRBV28
d_call: TRBD1
j_call: TRBJ2-7
clone_size: .

cdr3_nt: TGCAGCGCTCAGGGCGCAACTAATGAAAAACTGTTTTTT
cdr3_aa: CSAQGATNEKLFF
v_call: TRBV29-1
d_call: .
j_call: TRBJ1-4
clone_size: .

cdr3_nt: TGTGCCAGCAGCCAACAGACACTCTACGAGCAGTACTTC
cdr3_aa: CASSQQTLYEQYF
v_call: TRBV14
d_call: .
j_call: TRBJ2-7
clone_size: .

cdr3_nt: TGTGCCAGCAGCTTAGGGACAGGGTATGGAGCTGGGGCCAACGTCCTGACTTTC
cdr3_aa: CASSLGTGYGAGANVLTF
v_call: TRBV11-2
d_call: TRBD1
j_call: TRBJ2-6
clone_size: .